These T cell receptor beta chains were read from a single sample in a study of shared clonotypes between healthy human individuals. Some clones are missing from TCRdb's copy, which holds only in-frame ones; the method was immunoSEQ multiplex PCR. This sample has over 300,000 clones; roughly 84% occur once, and the top ten carry around 15%. Sequenced material: memory CD8+ T cells sorted from blood. The receptors derive from a man between 18 and 29 years old in good health. CDR3s include the opening cysteine and the closing phenylalanine or tryptophan. The D gene is left open where the match is weak. Size values are once, few and many counts, or a class for expanded clones, and some rows have none.

size: -
D: -
V: TRBV25-1
J: TRBJ2-7
CDR3: CASSEGYEQYF
DNA: TGTGCCAGCAGTGAGGGCTACGAGCAGTACTTC

size: -
D: -
V: TRBV4-3
J: TRBJ2-7
CDR3: CASSQGTTTYEQYF
DNA: TGCGCCAGCAGCCAAGGGACGACGACCTACGAGCAGTACTTC

size: many
D: TRBD1
V: TRBV28
J: TRBJ1-1
CDR3: CASKNRGDTEAFF
DNA: TGTGCCAGCAAGAACAGGGGGGACACTGAAGCTTTCTTT

size: -
D: -
V: TRBV28
J: TRBJ2-5
CDR3: CASSLSEETQYF
DNA: TGTGCCAGCAGTCTTTCCGAGGAGACCCAGTACTTC

size: -
D: TRBD2
V: TRBV19
J: TRBJ2-1
CDR3: CASSGFRDYGINEQFF
DNA: TGTGCCAGTAGTGGATTCCGGGACTACGGGATCAATGAGCAGTTCTTC

size: few
D: -
V: TRBV7-3
J: TRBJ2-2
CDR3: CASSRVEGANTGELFF
DNA: TGTGCCAGCAGCCGAGTCGAGGGGGCGAACACCGGGGAGCTGTTTTTT

size: -
D: -
V: TRBV28
J: TRBJ2-7
CDR3: CASRRFGAYEQYF
DNA: TGTGCCAGCAGGCGGTTCGGGGCCTACGAGCAGTACTTC

size: -
D: TRBD1
V: TRBV30
J: TRBJ2-1
CDR3: CAWRTGQGDEQFF
DNA: TGTGCCTGGAGGACGGGACAGGGGGACGAGCAGTTCTTC

size: -
D: TRBD2
V: TRBV30
J: TRBJ2-1
CDR3: CAFLPGTSIEQFF
DNA: TGTGCCTTTCTACCCGGGACTAGCATTGAGCAGTTCTTC

size: -
D: TRBD2
V: TRBV28
J: TRBJ2-3
CDR3: CASSLLAGGQLDTQYF
DNA: TGTGCCAGCAGTTTACTAGCGGGGGGGCAGTTAGATACGCAGTATTTT

size: once
D: TRBD1
V: TRBV4-1
J: TRBJ1-6
CDR3: CASSQVGGRGQGSPLHF
DNA: TGCGCCAGCAGCCAAGTGGGCGGCAGGGGGCAAGGTTCACCCCTCCACTTT

size: -
D: TRBD2
V: TRBV5-1
J: TRBJ2-1
CDR3: CASSLSGGLNEQFF
DNA: TGCGCCAGCAGCTTGAGCGGGGGACTCAATGAGCAGTTCTTC

size: -
D: -
V: TRBV6-5
J: TRBJ1-2
CDR3: CASSYTGTDYGYTF
DNA: TGTGCCAGCAGTTACACGGGGACCGACTATGGCTACACCTTC

size: -
D: -
V: TRBV30
J: TRBJ1-3
CDR3: CAWIEIVGEGNTIYF
DNA: TGTGCCTGGATAGAGATAGTAGGGGAGGGAAACACCATATATTTT

size: -
D: -
V: TRBV27
J: TRBJ1-2
CDR3: CASSNGYGYTF
DNA: TGTGCCAGCAGTAATGGGTATGGCTACACCTTC

size: once
D: TRBD2
V: TRBV29-1
J: TRBJ2-1
CDR3: CSVWAGTTSLSYNEQFF
DNA: TGCAGCGTTTGGGCCGGGACTACTAGTCTCTCCTACAATGAGCAGTTCTTC

size: -
D: TRBD1
V: TRBV7-9
J: TRBJ2-1
CDR3: CASSPWDSQNNEQFF
DNA: TGTGCCAGCAGCCCCTGGGACAGCCAAAACAATGAGCAGTTCTTC

size: -
D: TRBD1
V: TRBV7-9
J: TRBJ2-7
CDR3: CASSSDRGVEQYF
DNA: TGTGCCAGCAGCTCGGACAGGGGGGTTGAGCAGTACTTC

size: -
D: -
V: TRBV6-5
J: TRBJ1-1
CDR3: CASSLVTGNTEAFF
DNA: TGTGCCAGCAGTTTGGTAACAGGGAACACTGAAGCTTTCTTT

size: once
D: -
V: TRBV4-3
J: TRBJ2-7
CDR3: CASSQDQGSTYEQYF
DNA: TGCGCCAGCAGCCAAGATCAGGGCAGTACCTACGAGCAGTACTTC

size: -
D: TRBD2
V: TRBV19
J: TRBJ2-3
CDR3: CASSPTPTSGASTDTQYF
DNA: TGTGCCAGTAGTCCCACCCCAACTAGCGGGGCCAGCACAGATACGCAGTATTTT

size: medium-sized
D: -
V: TRBV2
J: TRBJ2-2
CDR3: CASSGGEVVPGELFF
DNA: TGTGCCAGCAGTGGGGGGGAAGTGGTCCCCGGGGAGCTGTTTTTT

size: -
D: TRBD1
V: TRBV4-3
J: TRBJ2-7
CDR3: CASSQDRTGPPYEQYF
DNA: TGCGCCAGCAGCCAAGATAGGACAGGGCCGCCCTACGAGCAGTACTTC

size: few
D: -
V: TRBV9
J: TRBJ2-7
CDR3: CASSLGRYEQYF
DNA: TGTGCCAGCAGCCTAGGACGGTACGAGCAGTACTTC

size: -
D: TRBD1
V: TRBV4-1
J: TRBJ1-1
CDR3: CASSQPRQGAPTEAFF
DNA: TGCGCCAGCAGCCAACCACGACAGGGAGCTCCCACTGAAGCTTTCTTT

size: -
D: TRBD1
V: TRBV19
J: TRBJ2-7
CDR3: CASSPGQVFYEQYF
DNA: TGTGCCAGTAGTCCCGGACAGGTTTTCTACGAGCAGTACTTC

size: -
D: -
V: TRBV10-3
J: TRBJ1-3
CDR3: CAITRDFTDSGNTIYF
DNA: TGTGCCATCACCAGGGACTTCACGGATTCTGGAAACACCATATATTTT

size: -
D: -
V: TRBV6-6
J: TRBJ2-2
CDR3: CASSYGEEARTGELFF
DNA: TGTGCCAGCAGTTACGGTGAGGAGGCGCGCACCGGGGAGCTGTTTTTT

size: -
D: -
V: TRBV25-1
J: TRBJ1-5
CDR3: CASSEWESNQPQHF
DNA: TGTGCCAGCAGTGAATGGGAGAGCAATCAGCCCCAGCATTTT

size: -
D: -
V: TRBV25-1
J: TRBJ1-6
CDR3: CASSEYRGDSPLHF
DNA: TGTGCCAGCAGTGAATACAGGGGAGATTCACCCCTCCACTTT

size: once
D: -
V: TRBV28
J: TRBJ1-6
CDR3: CASGVPGRRASPLHF
DNA: TGTGCCAGCGGGGTACCGGGACGAAGGGCTTCACCCCTCCACTTT

size: -
D: -
V: TRBV10-2
J: TRBJ2-7
CDR3: CASILSPLTAYEQYF
DNA: TGCGCCAGCATTCTCTCCCCTTTGACAGCCTACGAGCAGTACTTC

size: -
D: -
V: TRBV2
J: TRBJ1-1
CDR3: CASSERKNTEAFF
DNA: TGTGCCAGCAGTGAACGAAAGAACACTGAAGCTTTCTTT

size: -
D: -
V: TRBV11-2
J: TRBJ1-3
CDR3: CASSFLSGNTIYF
DNA: TGTGCCAGCAGCTTCCTCTCCGGAAACACCATATATTTT

size: once
D: -
V: TRBV6-5
J: TRBJ2-7
CDR3: CASSRRSSYEQYF
DNA: TGTGCCAGCAGTCGCCGGAGCTCCTACGAGCAGTACTTC

size: -
D: -
V: TRBV27
J: TRBJ2-1
CDR3: CASSLISSASSYNEQFF
DNA: TGTGCCAGCAGTTTAATTTCTAGCGCAAGCTCCTACAATGAGCAGTTCTTC

size: many
D: TRBD1
V: TRBV6-1
J: TRBJ1-2
CDR3: CASSDRTGEGGYTF
DNA: TGTGCCAGCAGTGACAGAACAGGGGAGGGGGGCTACACCTTC

size: -
D: -
V: TRBV9
J: TRBJ1-5
CDR3: CASSPRRGEGDVSNQPQHF
DNA: TGTGCCAGCAGCCCGCGTAGGGGGGAAGGGGACGTTAGCAATCAGCCCCAGCATTTT

size: -
D: -
V: TRBV9
J: TRBJ2-7
CDR3: CASSEGSVYEQYF
DNA: TGTGCCAGCAGCGAGGGCTCTGTTTACGAGCAGTACTTC

size: few
D: TRBD1
V: TRBV6-1
J: TRBJ2-6
CDR3: CASSEPRADRAYGANVLTF
DNA: TGTGCCAGCAGTGAACCCCGGGCTGACAGGGCCTACGGGGCCAACGTCCTGACTTTC

size: -
D: TRBD1
V: TRBV5-4
J: TRBJ2-6
CDR3: CASTTGQGAGANVLTF
DNA: TGTGCCAGCACCACCGGACAGGGGGCTGGGGCCAACGTCCTGACTTTC

size: -
D: -
V: TRBV6-6
J: TRBJ2-2
CDR3: CASSPTGPGELFF
DNA: TGTGCCAGCAGTCCTACAGGGCCCGGGGAGCTGTTTTTT

size: -
D: TRBD1
V: TRBV5-6
J: TRBJ2-4
CDR3: CASSPRQGREGKNIQYF
DNA: TGTGCCAGCAGCCCGCGACAGGGGCGTGAGGGGAAAAACATTCAGTACTTC

size: -
D: TRBD2
V: TRBV10-1
J: TRBJ2-7
CDR3: CASSDSGGGYEQYF
DNA: TGCGCCAGCAGCGATAGCGGGGGGGGCTACGAGCAGTACTTC

size: -
D: -
V: TRBV11-2
J: TRBJ2-2
CDR3: CASSLVPWGELFF
DNA: TGTGCCAGCAGCTTAGTGCCGTGGGGGGAGCTGTTTTTT

size: -
D: -
V: TRBV6-6
J: TRBJ1-2
CDR3: CASSQQGGGGYTF
DNA: TGTGCCAGCAGTCAACAGGGAGGGGGTGGCTACACCTTC

size: -
D: -
V: TRBV6-4
J: TRBJ2-1
CDR3: CASSDDGGSYNEQFF
DNA: TGTGCCAGCAGTGACGATGGAGGTTCCTACAATGAGCAGTTCTTC

size: -
D: TRBD1
V: TRBV5-4
J: TRBJ2-7
CDR3: CASSRLGTGAITYEQYF
DNA: TGTGCCAGCAGCCGCTTAGGGACAGGGGCCATCACCTACGAGCAGTACTTC

size: -
D: TRBD1
V: TRBV7-2
J: TRBJ1-2
CDR3: CASSLDTQGIENGYTF
DNA: TGTGCCAGCAGCTTGGACACACAGGGGATAGAGAATGGCTACACCTTC

size: -
D: -
V: TRBV28
J: TRBJ2-7
CDR3: CASSLFNHEQYF
DNA: TGTGCCAGCAGTTTATTTAACCACGAGCAGTACTTC

size: once
D: -
V: TRBV6-6
J: TRBJ2-7
CDR3: CASSSTYEQYF
DNA: TGTGCCAGCAGCTCTACTTACGAGCAGTACTTC

size: many
D: -
V: TRBV4-3
J: TRBJ2-6
CDR3: CASSQDGPGGGANVLTF
DNA: TGCGCCAGCAGCCAAGACGGACCCGGCGGGGGGGCCAACGTCCTGACTTTC

size: -
D: TRBD1
V: TRBV5-1
J: TRBJ2-7
CDR3: CASSAGQGAHEQYF
DNA: TGCGCCAGCAGCGCGGGACAGGGTGCCCACGAGCAGTACTTC

size: few
D: -
V: TRBV30
J: TRBJ1-2
CDR3: CAWIPWRGYGYTF
DNA: TGTGCCTGGATCCCTTGGCGCGGCTATGGCTACACCTTC

size: -
D: -
V: TRBV27
J: TRBJ1-1
CDR3: CASSLWTDTEAFF
DNA: TGTGCCAGCAGTTTATGGACCGACACTGAAGCTTTCTTT